This T cell receptor beta chain was sequenced for a study of blood T cell repertoires in COVID-19. Study-level information: Acute and convalescent COVID-19 specimens originated in the United States, Italy and Spain. T cells, B-cell-depleted T cells, or PBMCs provided the cDNA or gDNA that served as material.

Method: immunoSEQ multiplex PCR; TCRdb's copy keeps in-frame clones and lacks some. The sample records some 160,000 clones, about four fifths being singletons. About this clone itself: This sample also contains other DNA sequences that code for the same CDR3.

Input material: peripheral blood. This clonotype was obtained from a woman over 75 with acute or convalescent COVID-19.

The CDR3 loop is CAWGTGGYGYTF. DNA of the CDR3: TGTGCCTGGGGGACAGGGGGTTATGGCTACACCTTC. The gene calls are TRBV30 and TRBJ1-2, with 11 bases matching TRBD1. The CDR3 has 12 amino acids. Germline loops: CDR1 GTSNPN, CDR2 SVGIG (reference sequence). Trimming at V came to 5 bases and at J to 5 bases, leaving 1 base not matched to a gene.